The present T cell receptor beta chain was sequenced within a study of vaccination effects on CD4 cells after COVID-19. Whole-study results and caveats: Only a single clone (1 of 255 vaccine-induced clones in healthy vaccinees) cross-reacted with common cold coronaviruses. Pronounced clonal contraction occurred in clones induced by infection and by vaccine late after vaccination.

With the ViraFEST assay, the study expanded antigen-specific CD4+ T cells using viral peptide pools, then sequenced them. Culturing for around eleven days preceded CD4+ T cell isolation. None of the vaccinated had previously contracted SARS-CoV-2, and their nucleocapsid antibodies tested negative. Researchers reported culturing two million PBMC in each well, adding around 10 IU/ml IL-2 and approximately 10 ug/ml peptides. Turning to this clone: Its antigen remains unidentified.

The protocol was immunoSEQ multiplex PCR, while the TCRdb copy is restricted to in-frame clones and leaves out a portion. The sample has more than 40,000 clones, 70% to 80% seen once. The CDR3 totals 13 residues. CDR1 and CDR2 from the germline V gene are MNHEY and SVGAGI. Between the trimmed V and J ends, which lost 6 bases and 3 bases, there was a span of 11 bases. Sequenced material: CD4+ T cells from PBMCs cultured with SARS-CoV-2 spike peptides, taken before COVID-19 vaccination. The clonotype comes from a human donor who received a COVID-19 vaccine. The rearrangement joins TRBV6-5 to TRBJ1-1; tentatively, D is TRBD1 (5 bases). The CDR3 region is CASRSSGYTEAFF. The CDR3 DNA sequence: TGTGCCAGCAGATCTTCAGGGTACACTGAAGCTTTCTTT.